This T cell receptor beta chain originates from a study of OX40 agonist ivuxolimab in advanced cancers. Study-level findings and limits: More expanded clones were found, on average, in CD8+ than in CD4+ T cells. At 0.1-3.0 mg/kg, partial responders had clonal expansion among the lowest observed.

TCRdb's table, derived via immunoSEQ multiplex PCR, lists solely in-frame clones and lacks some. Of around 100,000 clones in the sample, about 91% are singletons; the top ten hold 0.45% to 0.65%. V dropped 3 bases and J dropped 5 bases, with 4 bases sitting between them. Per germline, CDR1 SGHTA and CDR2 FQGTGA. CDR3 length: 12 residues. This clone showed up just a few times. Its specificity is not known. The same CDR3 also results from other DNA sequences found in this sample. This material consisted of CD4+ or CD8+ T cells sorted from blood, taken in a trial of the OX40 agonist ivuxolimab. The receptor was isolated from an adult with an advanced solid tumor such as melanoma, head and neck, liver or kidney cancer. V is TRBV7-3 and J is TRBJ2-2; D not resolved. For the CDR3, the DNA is TGTGCCAGCAGCTTCGGGACCGGGGAGCTGTTTTTT. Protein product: CASSFGTGELFF.